Listed below are T cell receptor beta chains from one sample, sequenced in a study of long-term antiretroviral therapy in people with HIV. TCRdb's copy holds only in-frame clones and misses some; the assay was immunoSEQ multiplex PCR. Here the sample spans approximately 33,000 clones, approximately 83% being singletons. Sample: unsorted PBMCs, taken 0.8 years before starting antiretroviral therapy. These receptors all come from a man in his late teens or twenties with HIV. Both conserved end residues are part of each CDR3. The D gene is left open where the match is weak. The listing skips clone size in some rows; elsewhere it reads once, few, many or a size class.

clone_size	v_call	j_call	d_call	cdr3_nt	cdr3_aa
few	TRBV2	TRBJ1-2	-	TGTGCCAGCAGTGAATCCCCCAGGTCCCCGTATGGCTACACCTTC	CASSESPRSPYGYTF
-	TRBV4-3	TRBJ1-1	-	TGCGCCAGCAGCCAATGGCGTGGGGCTGAAGCTTTCTTT	CASSQWRGAEAFF
-	TRBV4-2	TRBJ2-7	-	TGTGCCAGCAGCCAAAGGGTCAGGGCCGAGCAGTACTTC	CASSQRVRAEQYF
-	TRBV10-3	TRBJ1-1	-	TGTGCCATCAGTGTGGGGATGGGGGACGGCGAAGCTTTCTTT	CAISVGMGDGEAFF
-	TRBV5-5	TRBJ2-7	-	TGTGCCAGCAGCCCCGACAGCCTCTACGAGCAGTACTTC	CASSPDSLYEQYF
once	TRBV19	TRBJ1-4	-	TGTGCCAGTAGTATCGACGGTGCAACTAATGAAAAACTGTTTTTT	CASSIDGATNEKLFF
once	TRBV18	TRBJ2-3	-	TGTGCCAGCTCAACAGCGAGCACAGATACGCAGTATTTT	CASSTASTDTQYF
-	TRBV19	TRBJ2-1	-	TGTGCCAGTAGTATGGGAGGAACACTGCGAACCTACAATGAGCAGTTCTTC	CASSMGGTLRTYNEQFF
-	TRBV25-1	TRBJ1-2	-	TGTGCCAGCAGTGAATGGGGCGCAGCCGGGGTCTATGGCTACACCTTC	CASSEWGAAGVYGYTF
-	TRBV13	TRBJ2-7	-	TGTGCCAGCAGCTTTACAACCGAGGAGCAGTACTTC	CASSFTTEEQYF
-	TRBV11-3	TRBJ2-7	-	TGTGCCAGCAGCCCAGGGGAGGGAGAAGAGCAGTACTTC	CASSPGEGEEQYF
few	TRBV19	TRBJ1-1	-	TGTGCCAGTAGTAATATCGGCACTGAAGCTTTCTTT	CASSNIGTEAFF
-	TRBV9	TRBJ2-1	-	TGTGCCAGCAGCGTAGAAGGGCTAGCGCCCTACAATGAGCAGTTCTTC	CASSVEGLAPYNEQFF
-	TRBV2	TRBJ2-7	-	TGTGCCGGACTCGGGGGACCAAACTACGAGCAGTACTTC	CAGLGGPNYEQYF
-	TRBV6-6	TRBJ1-5	-	TGTGCCAGCAGCCCGGGGTGGGCTCAGGAACCCCAGCATTTT	CASSPGWAQEPQHF
-	TRBV11-1	TRBJ2-5	-	TGTGCCAGCAGCTTACCGGGGTTTGGTGAGACCCAGTACTTC	CASSLPGFGETQYF
-	TRBV7-2	TRBJ1-6	-	TGTGCCAGCAGCCATAGGGCTAATTCACCCCTCCACTTT	CASSHRANSPLHF
-	TRBV28	TRBJ1-2	-	TGTGCCAGCAGTTTAGGGGGCGCGTACGGCTACACCTTC	CASSLGGAYGYTF
-	TRBV2	TRBJ2-3	-	TGTGCCAGCAGTGAATGGACGGGGGAGGGCACAGATACGCAGTATTTT	CASSEWTGEGTDTQYF
-	TRBV14	TRBJ1-2	-	TGTGCCAGCAGCCAAGGGTCCGACTATGGCTACACCTTC	CASSQGSDYGYTF
-	TRBV2	TRBJ2-7	-	TGTGCCAGCAGTGACGACGTCCGGGGTAGCGGGCAGTACTTC	CASSDDVRGSGQYF
-	TRBV21-1	TRBJ1-1	-	TGTGCCAGCAGCCCCCCCCATGACGAGGCTTTCTTT	CASSPPHDEAFF
-	TRBV15	TRBJ2-1	-	TGTGCCACCAGACCGGGACTCCAATACAATGAGCAGTTCTTC	CATRPGLQYNEQFF
-	TRBV7-6	TRBJ2-3	TRBD2	TGTGCCAGCAGCGGGATTAGCGGGGGGACGTCAGATACGCAGTATTTT	CASSGISGGTSDTQYF
-	TRBV6-1	TRBJ1-1	-	TGTGCCAGCAGTGACAGGGTTACTGAAGCTTTCTTT	CASSDRVTEAFF
-	TRBV4-1	TRBJ1-5	-	TGCGCCAGCAGCCAAGTATTGGGCGGCGGCAATCAGCCCCAGCATTTT	CASSQVLGGGNQPQHF
-	TRBV6-5	TRBJ1-5	-	TGTGCCAGCAGTTACTCGGGGGGCGCGGGTCAGCCCCAGCATTTT	CASSYSGGAGQPQHF
once	TRBV5-1	TRBJ2-7	-	TGCGCCAGCAGCTGGGATCGCTACGAGCAGTACTTC	CASSWDRYEQYF
-	TRBV4-2	TRBJ2-3	-	TGTGCCAGCAGCCAAGTCGGGCCAGGGGGGACAGATACGCAGTATTTT	CASSQVGPGGTDTQYF
-	TRBV7-6	TRBJ2-7	-	TGTGCCAGCAGCGGGAGCGGGACACCAAACTCCTACGAGCAGTACTTC	CASSGSGTPNSYEQYF
-	TRBV5-1	TRBJ2-3	-	TGCGCCAGCAGCTTGTACGTGGGAAAGAGAACAGATACGCAGTATTTT	CASSLYVGKRTDTQYF
-	TRBV15	TRBJ2-7	-	TGTGCCACCAGCGTGGGCAGGAGCTACGAGCAGTACTTC	CATSVGRSYEQYF
once	TRBV5-1	TRBJ2-3	TRBD2	TGCGCCAGCAGCCCCGGGACTAGCGAGGTAGATACGCAGTATTTT	CASSPGTSEVDTQYF
-	TRBV6-6	TRBJ2-6	-	TGTGCCAGCAGTCATACTGGGGCCAACGTCCTGACTTTC	CASSHTGANVLTF
-	TRBV29-1	TRBJ2-1	-	TGCAGCGTTGAACCCGATCGAGAGCAGTTCTTC	CSVEPDREQFF
few	TRBV9	TRBJ2-7	TRBD2	TGTGCCAGCAGCCCCTCCGGGACTAACCCCTACGAGCAGTACTTC	CASSPSGTNPYEQYF
-	TRBV19	TRBJ1-3	-	TGTGCCAGTAAGCCGTCCAGGTCATCGGCGGGAAACACCATATATTTT	CASKPSRSSAGNTIYF
-	TRBV18	TRBJ2-7	-	TGTGCCAGCTCACCACCCGACCGGGGGCGCGAGCAGTACTTC	CASSPPDRGREQYF
-	TRBV30	TRBJ1-1	-	TGTGCCTGGAGTCCCGACGGCCGGACTGAAGCTTTCTTT	CAWSPDGRTEAFF
-	TRBV4-1	TRBJ2-7	TRBD2	TGCGCCAGCAGCCAGGTTAGCGGGGGGGACACCTACGAGCAGTACTTC	CASSQVSGGDTYEQYF
-	TRBV18	TRBJ2-3	-	TGTGCCAGCTCACCACGTGGCACAGATACGCAGTATTTT	CASSPRGTDTQYF
-	TRBV7-9	TRBJ1-2	-	TGTGCCAGCAGCTTAGACGGGGAGGGATACACCTTC	CASSLDGEGYTF
-	TRBV10-3	TRBJ1-2	-	TGTGCCATCAGTGAGACTAGGAGGACAGAACCAAACTATGGCTACACCTTC	CAISETRRTEPNYGYTF
-	TRBV5-5	TRBJ2-3	-	TGTGCCAGCAGCTTGTACGCGACTACAGATACGCAGTATTTT	CASSLYATTDTQYF
-	TRBV19	TRBJ1-5	-	TGTGCCAGTAGCGGAGGGCAGGGGAGCAATCAGCCCCAGCATTTT	CASSGGQGSNQPQHF
-	TRBV10-3	TRBJ1-4	TRBD1	TGTGCCTCCAATCAGGGGGAGGATGAAAAACTGTTTTTT	CASNQGEDEKLFF
-	TRBV19	TRBJ2-2	-	TGTGCCACGACCGGTGGGACCGGGGAGCTGTTTTTT	CATTGGTGELFF
-	TRBV7-8	TRBJ2-1	-	TGTGCCAGCAGCTTAGGGGGTACGAGCTCCTACAATGAGCAGTTCTTC	CASSLGGTSSYNEQFF
-	TRBV14	TRBJ2-7	-	TGTGCCAGCAGCCAAGGGGCTGTAGCCCCCGGTAATAGAGAGCAGTACTTC	CASSQGAVAPGNREQYF
-	TRBV7-2	TRBJ2-3	-	TGTGCCAGCAGCTATCCGAGCACAGATACGCAGTATTTT	CASSYPSTDTQYF